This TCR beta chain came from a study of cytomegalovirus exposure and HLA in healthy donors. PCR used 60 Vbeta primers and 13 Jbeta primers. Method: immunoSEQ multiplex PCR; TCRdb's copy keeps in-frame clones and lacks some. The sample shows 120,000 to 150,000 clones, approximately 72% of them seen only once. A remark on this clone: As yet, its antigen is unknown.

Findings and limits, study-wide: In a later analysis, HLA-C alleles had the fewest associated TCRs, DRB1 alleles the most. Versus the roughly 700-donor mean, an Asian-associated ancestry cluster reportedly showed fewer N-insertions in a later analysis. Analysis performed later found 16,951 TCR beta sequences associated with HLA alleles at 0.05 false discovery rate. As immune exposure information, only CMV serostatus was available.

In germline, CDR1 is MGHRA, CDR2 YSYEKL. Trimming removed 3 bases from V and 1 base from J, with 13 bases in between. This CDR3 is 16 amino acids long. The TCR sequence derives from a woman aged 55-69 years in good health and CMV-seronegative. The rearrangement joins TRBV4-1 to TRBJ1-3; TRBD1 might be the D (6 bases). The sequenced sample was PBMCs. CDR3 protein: CASSHQRGGSGNTIYF. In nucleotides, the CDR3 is TGCGCCAGCAGCCACCAGAGGGGGGGATCTGGAAACACCATATATTTT.